What follows are 25 T cell receptor beta chains derived from one specimen sequenced in a study of cytomegalovirus exposure and HLA in healthy donors. Vbeta (60) and Jbeta (13) primers were used in the PCR. Using immunoSEQ multiplex PCR, the repertoire was profiled, and TCRdb retains in-frame clones only, with some absent. The sample includes about 200,000 clones, 60% to 80% seen only once; the top ten take around 1.7%. The sequencing sample was made of PBMCs. The receptors come from a man between 18 and 35 years old in good health and CMV-seronegative.

The chain uses TRBV10-3 and TRBJ1-2; possibly TRBD1 for D (5 bases). The V gene lost 2 bases and the J gene lost 0 bases, with 10 bases spanning the gap. CDR3 length: 15 residues. Germline V gene data show CDR1 as ENHRY and CDR2 as SYGVKD. The CDR3: CAISEGSQANYGYTF. CDR3 coding DNA: TGTGCCATCAGTGAGGGCTCACAGGCTAACTATGGCTACACCTTC.

The chain links TRBV15 to TRBJ2-6; D is ambiguous. With 0 bases removed from V and 0 bases from J, the gap between germline ends came to 15 bases. CDR1 is LNHNV, CDR2 YYDKDF, per germline (reference sequence). CDR3 size: 19 residues. CDR3 sequence: CATSRDLAAPGSGANVLTF. The CDR3 nucleotides are TGTGCCACCAGCAGAGATCTTGCCGCCCCCGGCTCTGGGGCCAACGTCCTGACTTTC.

The chain recombines TRBV30 with TRBJ2-1, with 8 bases aligning to TRBD1. The CDR3 contains 12 residues. J was trimmed by 9 bases and V by 4 bases; bases with no gene match: 5. Germline V gives CDR1 GTSNPN, CDR2 SVGIG (reference sequence). Here the CDR3 DNA reads TGTGCCTGGACCGGACAGGGCAGTGAGCAGTTCTTC. Translation: CAWTGQGSEQFF.

This chain uses TRBV7-2 with TRBJ1-4, with no clear D. Between the trimmed V and J ends, which lost 1 base and 13 bases, there was a span of 7 bases. The CDR3 is 11 amino acids. CDR1 and CDR2 (germline): SGHTA, FQGNSA. The CDR3 sequence: CASSLGDRLFF. As DNA, the CDR3 is TGTGCCAGCAGCTTAGGAGATCGACTGTTTTTT.

The V and J genes are TRBV7-2 and TRBJ2-7; TRBD2 might be the D (5 bases). Trimming stripped 3 bases from V and 2 bases from J, with 17 bases between. This CDR3 region has 16 residues. Germline V lookup: CDR1 SGHTA, CDR2 FQGNSA. The chain's CDR3 is CASSLGGLPSAYEQYF. CDR3 sequence (DNA): TGTGCCAGCAGCTTGGGCGGGCTACCCTCCGCCTACGAGCAGTACTTC.

This rearrangement joins TRBV25-1 to TRBJ2-1; D possibly corresponds to TRBD1 (5 bases). The germline CDR1 and CDR2 sequences are MGHDK and SYGVNS. Trimming took 3 bases from V and 2 from J, leaving 8 bases between them. CDR3 length equals 14 residues. DNA for the CDR3: TGTGCCAGCAGTGAGACAGTTACCTACAATGAGCAGTTCTTC. Protein product: CASSETVTYNEQFF.

This clone was seen a single time. This rearrangement joins TRBV30 to TRBJ1-2; TRBD1 might be the D (5 bases). There are 13 residues in the CDR3. With 3 bases removed from V and 7 bases from J, the gap between germline ends came to 15 bases. Germline assignment: CDR1 GTSNPN and CDR2 SVGIG (reference sequence). CDR3 in amino acids: CAWSPQGGAGYTF. CDR3 DNA sequence: TGTGCCTGGAGCCCTCAAGGCGGGGCTGGCTACACCTTC.

This rearrangement joins TRBV7-8 to TRBJ2-3; 11 bases match TRBD2. The CDR3 totals 17 residues. The germline V gene has CDR1 SGHVS and CDR2 FQNEAQ. The trim removed 5 bases at V and 2 bases at J, leaving 9 bases unmatched. The CDR3 reads CASSAKIAGGDTDTQYF. The CDR3 nucleotides read TGTGCCAGCAGCGCAAAGATAGCGGGGGGGGACACAGATACGCAGTATTTT.

The gene calls are TRBV2 and TRBJ2-7; TRBD2 aligns across 7 bases. Trimming cost V 4 bases and J 3 bases; bases outside gene matches: 3. CDR1 and CDR2 from the germline V gene are SNHLY and FYNNEI. The CDR3 runs to 13 residues. The CDR3 loop is CASSGGGGYEQYF. The CDR3 DNA follows: TGTGCCAGCAGTGGTGGGGGGGGCTACGAGCAGTACTTC.

CDR3 protein: CASSLSDRGRGSGELFF. The CDR3 bases are TGTGCCAGCAGCCTCTCAGACAGGGGGCGCGGGTCGGGGGAGCTGTTTTTT. V is TRBV9 and J is TRBJ2-2, with TRBD1 matching over 10 bases. CDR3 size: 17 residues. CDR1 and CDR2 (germline): SGDLS, YYNGEE. The junction had 14 bases not matched to a gene; V was cut back by 4 bases and J by 8 bases.

The CDR3, as DNA: TGTGCCAGCAGCTACAGGGAGAACACTGAAGCTTTCTTT. This sequence encodes CASSYRENTEAFF. The chain couples TRBV11-1 to TRBJ1-1; TRBD1 is a possible D gene (6 bases). The CDR3 totals 13 residues. V lost 4 bases, J lost 1 base, and 7 bases lay in between. Germline CDR1 and CDR2: SGHAT and FQDESV (reference sequence).

The V and J genes are TRBV27 and TRBJ2-7; possible D gene TRBD1, 6 bases. The CDR3 contains 13 residues. V was trimmed by 4 bases and J by 5 bases, leaving 12 bases between them. Germline CDR1 reads MNHEY; CDR2 reads SMNVEV (reference sequence). The CDR3 nucleotides read TGTGCCAGCAGTTCATACTCAGGGGACGAGCAGTACTTC. It codes for CASSSYSGDEQYF.

The chain recombines TRBV6-5 with TRBJ2-5; 10 positions agree with TRBD2. The end of the DNA aligns better with TRBJ2-7, so the J call may be wrong. CDR1 is MNHEY and CDR2 is SVGAGI in the germline V gene. CDR3 length: 15 residues. The chain's CDR3 is CASSPGTSVSYEQYF. The CDR3 DNA sequence: TGTGCCAGCAGTCCCGGGACTAGCGTTTCCTACGAGCAGTACTTC.

The chain employs TRBV6-1 and TRBJ1-5; D remains unclear. This CDR3 has 17 amino acids. V gave up 3 bases and J gave up 3 bases, with 18 bases separating them. Looked up from germline, CDR1 is MNHNS and CDR2 is SASEGT. CDR3 nucleotides: TGTGCCAGCAGTGAGGGCCCCCCGGGATATACCAATCAGCCCCAGCATTTT. Protein sequence: CASSEGPPGYTNQPQHF.

This clone was observed a single time. V usage is TRBV11-2 and J usage is TRBJ2-2; the D gene is possibly TRBD2 (6 bases). CDR1 is SGHAT and CDR2 is FQNNGV in the germline V gene. CDR3 length: 16 residues. Trimming removed 0 bases from V and 6 bases from J, with 14 bases in between. This CDR3 reads CASSLEREVRPGELFF. DNA of the CDR3: TGTGCCAGCAGCTTAGAGAGGGAGGTCCGTCCCGGGGAGCTGTTTTTT.

This chain uses TRBV12-5 with TRBJ2-7, with 7 bases aligning to TRBD1. The germline V gene encodes CDR1 LGHNT and CDR2 FRNRAP. The CDR3 consists of 15 residues. J was trimmed by 2 bases and V by 6 bases; bases with no gene match: 10. CDR3 protein: CASGPTGAITYEQYF. DNA of the CDR3: TGTGCTAGTGGCCCTACAGGGGCCATTACCTACGAGCAGTACTTC.

CDR3 coding DNA: TGTGCCAGCACCTCTACAGGGGGCTATGGCGAGCAGTACTTC. It specifies CASTSTGGYGEQYF. The V and J genes are TRBV6-5 and TRBJ2-7; 9 nucleotides match TRBD1. The CDR3 totals 14 residues. V lost 7 bases, J lost 6 bases, and 10 bases stayed unmatched. CDR1 MNHEY and CDR2 SVGAGI come from the germline V gene.

The chain joins TRBV28 to TRBJ2-2; 8 nucleotides line up with TRBD2. The V gene's germline CDR1 is MDHEN and CDR2 SYDVKM. With V trimmed by 6 bases and J by 6 bases, 12 bases remained unmatched. CDR3 length equals 16 residues. CDR3 nucleotides: TGTGCCAGCAGCTACAAGCGGGAGATAAGATCCGGGGAGCTGTTTTTT. This translates into CASSYKREIRSGELFF.

This chain uses TRBV7-9 with TRBJ1-2, with TRBD1 matching over 8 bases. From germline, CDR1 is SEHNR and CDR2 FQNEAQ (reference sequence). This CDR3 is 15 amino acids long. V lost 4 bases and J lost 4; bases outside the gene matches: 8. The CDR3 is CASSSSTGEAYGYTF. The CDR3 DNA follows: TGTGCCAGCAGCTCCTCGACAGGGGAGGCCTATGGCTACACCTTC.

The chain recombines TRBV28 with TRBJ1-2; D is ambiguous. The CDR3 extends over 14 amino acids. Germline V gives CDR1 MDHEN, CDR2 SYDVKM. The V gene lost 8 bases and the J gene lost 2 bases, with 15 bases spanning the gap. The CDR3 sequence is CASVIGDMNYGYTF. Written as DNA, the CDR3 is TGTGCCAGCGTGATCGGAGATATGAACTATGGCTACACCTTC.

In its sample, this clone was seen once. The chain has TRBV11-2 and TRBJ2-7; D is possibly TRBD1 (6 bases). Trimming cost V 4 bases and J 3 bases, with 7 bases left between them. The germline V gene has CDR1 SGHAT and CDR2 FQNNGV. This CDR3 comprises 12 residues. The DNA of the CDR3 is TGTGCCAGCAGCTCGGACAGCTACGAGCAGTACTTC. This encodes CASSSDSYEQYF.

V usage is TRBV28 and J usage is TRBJ1-1; no definite D call. Trimming left V 4 bases short and J 2 bases short, with 8 bases between. Germline lookup yields CDR1 MDHEN and CDR2 SYDVKM. The CDR3 runs 13 residues. The CDR3 DNA reads as TGTGCCAGCAGTTCGAGCGTAAACACTGAAGCTTTCTTT. Translation gives CASSSSVNTEAFF.

This clone has a handful of counts. The gene calls are TRBV19 and TRBJ2-1; 12 nucleotides align to TRBD2. The CDR3 sequence is 15 residues long. Germline V gene data show CDR1 as LNHDA and CDR2 as SQIVND (reference sequence). V gave up 3 bases and J gave up 7 bases; unmatched junction bases: 4. The CDR3 spells CASSMGTSGRNEQFF. CDR3 nucleotides: TGTGCCAGTAGTATGGGCACTAGCGGGAGGAATGAGCAGTTCTTC. Complete variable domain (other parts from reference TRBV19 and TRBJ2-1): DGGITQSPKYLFRKEGQNVTLSCEQNLNHDAMYWYRQDPGQGLRLIYYSQIVNDFQKGDIAEGYSVSREKKESFPLTVTSAQKNPTAFYLCASSMGTSGRNEQFFGPGTRLTVL.

V is TRBV7-2 and J is TRBJ2-1, with 7 bases aligning to TRBD1. In germline, CDR1 is SGHTA, CDR2 FQGNSA. This CDR3 is built from 13 residues. V gave up 1 base and J gave up 6 bases; unmatched junction bases: 0. This chain's CDR3 is CASSLDRGNEQFF. The DNA for the CDR3 is TGTGCCAGCAGCTTAGACAGGGGCAATGAGCAGTTCTTC.

This chain joins TRBV23-1 and TRBJ2-5, with TRBD1 matching 11 bases. TRBV23-1 is classed as an ORF, of uncertain function. V shed 3 bases and J 1 base; nucleotides not matched to a gene: 7. The CDR3 is made up of 17 amino acids. Here the CDR3 reads CASSHSLGQGAQETQYF. The CDR3 DNA reads as TGCGCCAGCAGTCACTCACTTGGACAGGGGGCCCAAGAGACCCAGTACTTC.